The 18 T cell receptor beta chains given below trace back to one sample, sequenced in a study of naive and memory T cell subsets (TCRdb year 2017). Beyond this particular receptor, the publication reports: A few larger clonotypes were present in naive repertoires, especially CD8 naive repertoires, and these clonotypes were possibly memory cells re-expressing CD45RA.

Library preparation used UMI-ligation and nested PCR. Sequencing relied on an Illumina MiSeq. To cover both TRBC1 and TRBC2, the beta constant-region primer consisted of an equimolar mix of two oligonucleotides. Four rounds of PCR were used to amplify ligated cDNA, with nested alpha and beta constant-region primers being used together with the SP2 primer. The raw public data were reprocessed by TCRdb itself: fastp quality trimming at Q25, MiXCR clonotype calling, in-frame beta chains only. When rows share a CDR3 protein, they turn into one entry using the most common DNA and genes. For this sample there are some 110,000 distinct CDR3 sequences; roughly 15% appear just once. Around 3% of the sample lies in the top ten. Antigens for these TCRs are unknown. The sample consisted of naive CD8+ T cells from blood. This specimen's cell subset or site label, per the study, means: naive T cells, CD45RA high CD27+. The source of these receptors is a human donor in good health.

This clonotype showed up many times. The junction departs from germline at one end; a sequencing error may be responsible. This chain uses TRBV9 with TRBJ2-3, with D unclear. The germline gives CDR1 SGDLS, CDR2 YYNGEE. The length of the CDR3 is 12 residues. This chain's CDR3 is CASSVSTDTQYF. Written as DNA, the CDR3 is TGCGCCAGCAGTGTCAGCACAGATACGCAGTATTTT.

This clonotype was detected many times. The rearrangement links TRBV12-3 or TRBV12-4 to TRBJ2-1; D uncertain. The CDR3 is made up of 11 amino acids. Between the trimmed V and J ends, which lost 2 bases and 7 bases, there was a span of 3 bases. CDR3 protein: CASSLLNEQFF. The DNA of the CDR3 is TGTGCCAGCAGTTTATTGAATGAGCAGTTCTTC.

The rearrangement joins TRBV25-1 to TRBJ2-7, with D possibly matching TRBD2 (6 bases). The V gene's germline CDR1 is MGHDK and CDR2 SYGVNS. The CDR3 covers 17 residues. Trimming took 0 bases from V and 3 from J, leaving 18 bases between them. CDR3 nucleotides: TGTGCCAGCAGTGAATATGTGGGACTTGACGGGCGCTACGAGCAGTACTTC. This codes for CASSEYVGLDGRYEQYF.

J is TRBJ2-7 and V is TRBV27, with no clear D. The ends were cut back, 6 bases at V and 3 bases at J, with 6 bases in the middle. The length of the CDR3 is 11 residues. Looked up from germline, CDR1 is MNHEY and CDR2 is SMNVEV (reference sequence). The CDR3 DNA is TGTGCCAGCAGAACCAACTACGAGCAGTACTTC. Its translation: CASRTNYEQYF.

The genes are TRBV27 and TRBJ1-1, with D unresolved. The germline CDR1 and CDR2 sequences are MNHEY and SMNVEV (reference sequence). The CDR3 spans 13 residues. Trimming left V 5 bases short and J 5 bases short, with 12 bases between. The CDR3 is CASSTLGGTEAFF. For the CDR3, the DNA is TGTGCCAGCAGTACCCTCGGAGGTACTGAAGCTTTCTTT.

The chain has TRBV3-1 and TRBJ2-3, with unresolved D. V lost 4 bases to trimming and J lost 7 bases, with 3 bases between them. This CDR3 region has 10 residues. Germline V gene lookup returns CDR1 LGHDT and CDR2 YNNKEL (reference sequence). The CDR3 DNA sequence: TGTGCCAGCAGCCCATATACGCAGTATTTT. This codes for CASSPYTQYF.

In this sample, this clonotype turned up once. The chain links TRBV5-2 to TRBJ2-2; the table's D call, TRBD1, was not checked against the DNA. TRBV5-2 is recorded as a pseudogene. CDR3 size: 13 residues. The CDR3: CASNQGPAGELFF. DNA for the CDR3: TGTGCCAGCAACCAGGGTCCCGCCGGGGAGCTGTTTTTT.

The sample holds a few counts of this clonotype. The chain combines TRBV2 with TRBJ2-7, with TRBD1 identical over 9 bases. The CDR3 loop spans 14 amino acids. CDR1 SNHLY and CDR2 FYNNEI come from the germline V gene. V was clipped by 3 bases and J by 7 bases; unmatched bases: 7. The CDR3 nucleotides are TGTGCCAGCAGTGAGGACAGGGGACAGGGAGAGCAGTACTTC. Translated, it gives CASSEDRGQGEQYF.

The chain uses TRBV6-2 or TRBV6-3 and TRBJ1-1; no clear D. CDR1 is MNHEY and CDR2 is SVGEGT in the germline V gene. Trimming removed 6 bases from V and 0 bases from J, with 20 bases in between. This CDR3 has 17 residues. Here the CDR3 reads CASSLEVERSMNTEAFF. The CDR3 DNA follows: TGTGCCAGCAGCCTTGAGGTGGAAAGATCCATGAACACTGAAGCTTTCTTT.

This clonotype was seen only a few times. The CDR3 here is CASSLAFTGGGELFF. CDR3 bases: TGCGCCAGCAGCTTGGCCTTCACCGGGGGCGGGGAGCTGTTTTTT. The genes are TRBV5-1 and TRBJ2-2; D possibly corresponds to TRBD2 (6 bases). Germline-derived CDR1 and CDR2 are SGHRS and YFSETQ. Trimming pared 0 bases from V and 7 bases from J, leaving 13 bases between. The CDR3 loop spans 15 amino acids.

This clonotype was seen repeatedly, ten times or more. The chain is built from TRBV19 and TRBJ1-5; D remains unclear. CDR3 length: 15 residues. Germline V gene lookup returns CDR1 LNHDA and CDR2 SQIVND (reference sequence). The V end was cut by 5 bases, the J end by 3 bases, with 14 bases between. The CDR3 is CASSLKEVNNQPQHF. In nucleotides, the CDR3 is TGTGCCAGTAGTCTCAAGGAGGTCAACAATCAGCCCCAGCATTTT.

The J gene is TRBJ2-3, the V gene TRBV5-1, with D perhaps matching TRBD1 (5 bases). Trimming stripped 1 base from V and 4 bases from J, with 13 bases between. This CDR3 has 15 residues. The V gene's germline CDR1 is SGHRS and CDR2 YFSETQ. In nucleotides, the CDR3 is TGCGCCAGCAGCTTGCAGCCAGGGTCGGCAGATACGCAGTATTTT. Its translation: CASSLQPGSADTQYF.

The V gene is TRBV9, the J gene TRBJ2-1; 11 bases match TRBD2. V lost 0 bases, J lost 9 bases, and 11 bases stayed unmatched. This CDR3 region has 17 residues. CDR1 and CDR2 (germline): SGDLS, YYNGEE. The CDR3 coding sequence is TGTGCCAGCAGCGTAGCTGGGGGACTAGCGGCGCAAGGTGAGCAGTTCTTC. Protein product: CASSVAGGLAAQGEQFF.

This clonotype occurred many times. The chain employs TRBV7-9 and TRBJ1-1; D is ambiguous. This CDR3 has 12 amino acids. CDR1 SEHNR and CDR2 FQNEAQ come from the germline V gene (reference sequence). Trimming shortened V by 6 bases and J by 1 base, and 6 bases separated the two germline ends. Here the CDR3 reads CASRLGNTEAFF. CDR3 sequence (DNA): TGTGCCAGCAGGTTGGGGAACACTGAAGCTTTCTTT.

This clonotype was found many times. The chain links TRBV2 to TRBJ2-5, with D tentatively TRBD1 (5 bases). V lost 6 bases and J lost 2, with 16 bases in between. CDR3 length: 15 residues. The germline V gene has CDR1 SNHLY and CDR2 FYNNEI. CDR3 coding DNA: TGTGCCAGCAGCAAGGATCCTGGGGCGCAAGAGACCCAGTACTTC. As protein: CASSKDPGAQETQYF.

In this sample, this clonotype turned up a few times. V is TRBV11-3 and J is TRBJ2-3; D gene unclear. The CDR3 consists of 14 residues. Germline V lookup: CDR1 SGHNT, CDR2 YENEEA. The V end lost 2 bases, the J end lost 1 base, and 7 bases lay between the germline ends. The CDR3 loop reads CASSLPTRTDTQYF. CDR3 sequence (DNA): TGTGCCAGCAGCTTACCCACTCGCACAGATACGCAGTATTTT.

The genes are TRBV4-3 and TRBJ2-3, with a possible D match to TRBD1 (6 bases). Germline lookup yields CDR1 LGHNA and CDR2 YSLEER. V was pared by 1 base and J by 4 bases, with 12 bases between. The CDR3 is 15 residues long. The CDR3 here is CASSQVDSVADTQYF. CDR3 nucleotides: TGCGCCAGCAGCCAAGTGGACAGCGTAGCAGATACGCAGTATTTT.

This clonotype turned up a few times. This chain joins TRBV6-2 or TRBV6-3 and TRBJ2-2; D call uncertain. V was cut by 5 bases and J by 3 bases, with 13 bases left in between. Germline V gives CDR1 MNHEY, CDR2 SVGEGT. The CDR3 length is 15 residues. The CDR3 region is CASSPQEVYTGELFF. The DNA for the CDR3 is TGTGCCAGCAGTCCCCAAGAGGTTTACACCGGGGAGCTGTTTTTT.